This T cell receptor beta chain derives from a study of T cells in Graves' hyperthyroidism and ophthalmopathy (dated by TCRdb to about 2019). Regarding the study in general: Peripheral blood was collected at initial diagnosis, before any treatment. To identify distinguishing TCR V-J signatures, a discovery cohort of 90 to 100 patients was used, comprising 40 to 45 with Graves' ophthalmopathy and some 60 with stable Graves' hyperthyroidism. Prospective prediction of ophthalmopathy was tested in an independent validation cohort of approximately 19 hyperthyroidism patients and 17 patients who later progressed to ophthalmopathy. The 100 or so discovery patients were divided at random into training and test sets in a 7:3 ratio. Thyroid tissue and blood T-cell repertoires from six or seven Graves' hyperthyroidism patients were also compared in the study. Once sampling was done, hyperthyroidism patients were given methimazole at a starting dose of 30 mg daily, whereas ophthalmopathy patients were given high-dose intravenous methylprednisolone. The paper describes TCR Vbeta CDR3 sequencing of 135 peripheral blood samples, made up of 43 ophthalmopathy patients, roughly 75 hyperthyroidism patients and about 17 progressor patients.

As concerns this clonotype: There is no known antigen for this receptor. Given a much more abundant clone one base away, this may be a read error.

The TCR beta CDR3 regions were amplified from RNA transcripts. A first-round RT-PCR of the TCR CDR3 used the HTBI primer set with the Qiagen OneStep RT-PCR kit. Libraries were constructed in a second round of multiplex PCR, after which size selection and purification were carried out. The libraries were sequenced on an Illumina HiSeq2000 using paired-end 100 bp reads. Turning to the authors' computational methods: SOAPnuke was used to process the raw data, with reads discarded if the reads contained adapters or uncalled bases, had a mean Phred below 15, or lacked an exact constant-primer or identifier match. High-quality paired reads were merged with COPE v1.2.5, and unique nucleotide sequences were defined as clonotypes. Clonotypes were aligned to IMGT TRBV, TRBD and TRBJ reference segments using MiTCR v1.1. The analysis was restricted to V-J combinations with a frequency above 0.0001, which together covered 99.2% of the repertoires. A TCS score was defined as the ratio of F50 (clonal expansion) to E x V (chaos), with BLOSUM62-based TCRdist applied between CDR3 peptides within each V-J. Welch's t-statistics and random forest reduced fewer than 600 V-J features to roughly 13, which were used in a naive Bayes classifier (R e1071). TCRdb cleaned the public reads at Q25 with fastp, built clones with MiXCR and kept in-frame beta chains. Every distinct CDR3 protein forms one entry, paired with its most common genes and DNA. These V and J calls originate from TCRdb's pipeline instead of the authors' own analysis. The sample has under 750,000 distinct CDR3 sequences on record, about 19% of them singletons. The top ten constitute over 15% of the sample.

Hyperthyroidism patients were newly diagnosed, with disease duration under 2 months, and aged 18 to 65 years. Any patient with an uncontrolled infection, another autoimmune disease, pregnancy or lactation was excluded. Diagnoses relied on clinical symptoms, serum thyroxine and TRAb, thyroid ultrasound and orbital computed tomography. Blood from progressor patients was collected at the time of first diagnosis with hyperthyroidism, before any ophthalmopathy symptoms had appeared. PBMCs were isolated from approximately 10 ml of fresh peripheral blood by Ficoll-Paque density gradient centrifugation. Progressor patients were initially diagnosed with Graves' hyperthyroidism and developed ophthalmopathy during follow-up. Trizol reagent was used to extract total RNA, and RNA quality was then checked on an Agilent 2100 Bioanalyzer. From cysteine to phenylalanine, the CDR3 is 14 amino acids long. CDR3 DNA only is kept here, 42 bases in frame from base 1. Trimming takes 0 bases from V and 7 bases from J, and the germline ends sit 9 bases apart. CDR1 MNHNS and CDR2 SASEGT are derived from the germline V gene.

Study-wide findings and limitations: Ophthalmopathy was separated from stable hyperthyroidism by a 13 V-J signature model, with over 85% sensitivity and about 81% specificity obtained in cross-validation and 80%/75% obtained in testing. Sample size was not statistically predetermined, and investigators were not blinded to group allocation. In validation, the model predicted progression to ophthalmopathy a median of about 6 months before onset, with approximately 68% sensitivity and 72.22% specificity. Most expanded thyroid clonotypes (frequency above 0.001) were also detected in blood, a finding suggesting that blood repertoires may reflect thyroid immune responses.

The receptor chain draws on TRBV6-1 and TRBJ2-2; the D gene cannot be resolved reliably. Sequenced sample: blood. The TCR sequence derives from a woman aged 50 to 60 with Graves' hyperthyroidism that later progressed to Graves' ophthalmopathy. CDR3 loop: CASSEAIGYGELFF. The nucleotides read TGTGCCAGCAGTGAAGCCATCGGATACGGGGAGCTGTTTTTT.